Below are 18 T cell receptor beta chains sequenced from a single sample in a study of graft-versus-host responses after intestinal transplantation. For these TCRs, the target antigens are not known. Repertoires were generated with immunoSEQ multiplex PCR, while TCRdb's copy carries only in-frame clones and drops some. This sample has about 100,000 clones, with less than 90% found just once. Specimen: unstimulated CD4+ T cells sorted from spleen or lymph node cells, collected before transplant. The receptors come from a human donor who was the organ donor for an intestinal transplant.

This clone turned up a few times. Other DNA variants within this sample encode the same CDR3. The rearrangement links TRBV30 to TRBJ1-1; D call uncertain. V lost 0 bases and J lost 0, with 2 bases in between. Germline values: CDR1 GTSNPN, CDR2 SVGIG (reference sequence). The CDR3 contains 12 residues. CDR3 sequence: CAWSVLNTEAFF. The CDR3 DNA is TGTGCCTGGAGTGTCTTGAACACTGAAGCTTTCTTT.

V usage is TRBV5-6 and J usage is TRBJ1-2; D perhaps matches TRBD1 (6 bases). Germline lookup yields CDR1 SGHDT and CDR2 YYEEEE. V was pared by 1 base and J by 8 bases, with 15 bases between. CDR3 length: 14 amino acids. The CDR3 spells CASSLLQGLTGYTF. The CDR3 nucleotides read TGTGCCAGCAGCTTGTTACAGGGTCTGACCGGCTACACCTTC. Drawing the rest from reference TRBV5-6 and TRBJ1-2, the complete variable domain is DAGVTQSPTHLIKTRGQQVTLRCSPKSGHDTVSWYQQALGQGPQFIFQYYEEEERQRGNFPDRFSGHQFPNYSSELNVNALLLGDSALYLCASSLLQGLTGYTFGSGTRLTVV.

This sequence joins TRBV5-1 and TRBJ1-1, with D uncertain. The CDR3 consists of 14 residues. The V end was cut by 4 bases, the J end by 2 bases, with 12 bases between. The V gene's germline CDR1 is SGHRS and CDR2 YFSETQ. CDR3 sequence: CASSLADLNTEAFF. The CDR3 bases are TGCGCCAGCAGCCTAGCGGATTTAAACACTGAAGCTTTCTTT.

This sequence joins TRBV5-6 and TRBJ2-5; 10 bases agree with TRBD1. The CDR3 loop spans 15 amino acids. Germline CDR1 SGHDT, CDR2 YYEEEE. Trimming cost V 4 bases and J 9 bases; bases outside gene matches: 12. CDR3 residues: CASSPLTGGEGAQYF. The DNA for the CDR3 is TGTGCCAGCAGCCCGCTGACAGGGGGCGAGGGTGCCCAGTACTTC.

The chain links TRBV30 to TRBJ1-2, with TRBD1 matching over 7 bases. Germline CDR1 GTSNPN, CDR2 SVGIG (reference sequence). V lost 1 base to trimming and J lost 8 bases; unmatched junction nucleotides: 7. This CDR3 spans 13 amino acids. CDR3 DNA sequence: TGTGCCTGGAGTGACCACAGGGGTAGAGGCTACACCTTC. Its translation: CAWSDHRGRGYTF.

The chain is built from TRBV7-2 and TRBJ1-1, with a possible D match to TRBD1 (6 bases). The CDR3 consists of 14 residues. V dropped 4 bases and J dropped 5 bases, with 14 bases sitting between them. The germline gives CDR1 SGHTA, CDR2 FQGNSA. The CDR3, as DNA: TGTGCCAGCAGCTCGGGGCCAAGGGGGACTGAAGCTTTCTTT. Its translation: CASSSGPRGTEAFF.

This rearrangement joins TRBV5-1 to TRBJ2-4, with 7 nucleotides matching TRBD1. The CDR3 is 14 amino acids. V was clipped by 0 bases and J by 8 bases; unmatched bases: 5. Germline lookup yields CDR1 SGHRS and CDR2 YFSETQ. CDR3: CASSLGQGRDIQYF. DNA of the CDR3: TGCGCCAGCAGCTTGGGACAGGGCCGGGACATTCAGTACTTC.

The V and J genes are TRBV5-1 and TRBJ2-7; D is tentatively TRBD1 or TRBD2 (6 bases each). Germline lookup yields CDR1 SGHRS and CDR2 YFSETQ. V lost 4 bases and J lost 9, with 20 bases in between. The CDR3 runs 14 residues. CDR3 DNA sequence: TGCGCCAGCAGCCCACAGGGCAGGGAGGTTGGGCAGTACTTC. This codes for CASSPQGREVGQYF.

The chain links TRBV6-4 to TRBJ2-3, with D uncertain. This CDR3 is built from 16 residues. Germline assignment: CDR1 MRHNA and CDR2 SNTAGT. The V gene lost 3 bases and the J gene lost 2 bases, with 15 bases spanning the gap. The DNA of the CDR3 is TGTGCCAGCAGTGAAGTCCGGGTAACAGCCACAGATACGCAGTATTTT. It yields the protein CASSEVRVTATDTQYF.

The rearrangement uses TRBV5-6 and TRBJ1-2; the D gene is possibly TRBD1 (6 bases). The CDR3 is made up of 17 amino acids. CDR1 is SGHDT and CDR2 is YYEEEE in the germline V gene. Trimming pared 1 base from V and 0 bases from J, leaving 16 bases between. The CDR3 DNA reads TGTGCCAGCAGCTTGCCAACCAGGGGTTCCCCTAACTATGGCTACACCTTC. This codes for CASSLPTRGSPNYGYTF.

This sequence joins TRBV6-4 and TRBJ2-7; TRBD1 aligns across 8 bases. Unmatched junction bases numbered 4, after V lost 6 bases and J lost 0 bases. Germline V gives CDR1 MRHNA, CDR2 SNTAGT. The length of the CDR3 is 14 residues. The chain's CDR3 is CASRYGTGSYEQYF. In DNA form, the CDR3 reads TGTGCCAGCAGATACGGGACAGGCTCCTACGAGCAGTACTTC.

CDR3 nucleotide sequence: TGTGCCAGTAGTAGGAGGTTTGGGACAGGGGTGGAGACCCAGTACTTC. Translation: CASSRRFGTGVETQYF. This chain uses TRBV19 with TRBJ2-5; 10 bases are a match to TRBD1. This CDR3 is 16 amino acids long. V dropped 4 bases and J dropped 5; count of bases not matched to a gene: 10. From germline, CDR1 is LNHDA and CDR2 SQIVND (reference sequence).

The gene calls are TRBV7-8 and TRBJ2-7; no clear D gene. V dropped 5 bases and J dropped 4 bases, with 6 bases sitting between them. Germline CDR1 and CDR2: SGHVS and FQNEAQ. The CDR3 is 11 amino acids. The CDR3 here is CASSPSYEQYF. CDR3 coding DNA: TGTGCCAGCAGCCCCTCTTACGAGCAGTACTTC.

This clone was seen just once. The rearrangement uses TRBV6-5 and TRBJ1-1; D might be TRBD1 (6 bases). Germline loops: CDR1 MNHEY, CDR2 SVGAGI. This CDR3 contains 11 residues. V was pared by 4 bases and J by 8 bases, with 8 bases between. For the CDR3, the DNA is TGTGCCAGCAGTTCCGGGACAGAAGCTTTCTTT. It encodes CASSSGTEAFF.

This chain joins TRBV5-1 and TRBJ1-4; weak D call: TRBD1 (5 bases). The V gene lost 5 bases and the J gene lost 8 bases, with 19 bases spanning the gap. CDR3 size: 15 residues. Germline values: CDR1 SGHRS, CDR2 YFSETQ. The CDR3 protein is CASRDGVGTLEKLFF. CDR3 nucleotide sequence: TGCGCCAGCAGAGACGGGGTGGGGACTTTAGAAAAACTGTTTTTT.

The rearrangement uses TRBV5-5 and TRBJ1-1; 7 nucleotides line up with TRBD1. Germline CDR1 SGHKS, CDR2 YYEKEE (reference sequence). Trimming took 4 bases from V and 8 from J; bases not matched to a gene: 8. This CDR3 is built from 13 residues. CDR3 amino acids: CASSPRGGREAFF. The CDR3 nucleotides are TGTGCCAGCAGCCCAAGAGGGGGCAGGGAAGCTTTCTTT.

This chain links TRBV30 with TRBJ1-2; 10 bases map to TRBD1. Germline CDR1 GTSNPN, CDR2 SVGIG (reference sequence). J gave up 4 bases and V 5 bases, and 7 bases lay outside the gene matches. This CDR3 spans 14 amino acids. CDR3 DNA sequence: TGTGCCTGGGAGACCGGGACAGGGGCCTATGGCTACACCTTC. Its protein is CAWETGTGAYGYTF. Looking up the rest from reference TRBV30 and TRBJ1-2 gives the full variable domain: SQTIHQWPATLVQPVGSPLSLECTVEGTSNPNLYWYRQAAGRGLQLLFYSVGIGQISSEVPQNLSASRPQDRQFILSSKKLLLSDSGFYLCAWETGTGAYGYTFGSGTRLTVV.

The chain joins TRBV28 to TRBJ2-1; tentative D call: TRBD2 (5 bases). CDR3 length: 13 amino acids. Per the germline V gene, CDR1 is MDHEN and CDR2 is SYDVKM. CDR3 amino acids: CAAAATPRNEQFF. CDR3 in DNA: TGTGCTGCAGCGGCTACCCCCAGGAATGAGCAGTTCTTC.